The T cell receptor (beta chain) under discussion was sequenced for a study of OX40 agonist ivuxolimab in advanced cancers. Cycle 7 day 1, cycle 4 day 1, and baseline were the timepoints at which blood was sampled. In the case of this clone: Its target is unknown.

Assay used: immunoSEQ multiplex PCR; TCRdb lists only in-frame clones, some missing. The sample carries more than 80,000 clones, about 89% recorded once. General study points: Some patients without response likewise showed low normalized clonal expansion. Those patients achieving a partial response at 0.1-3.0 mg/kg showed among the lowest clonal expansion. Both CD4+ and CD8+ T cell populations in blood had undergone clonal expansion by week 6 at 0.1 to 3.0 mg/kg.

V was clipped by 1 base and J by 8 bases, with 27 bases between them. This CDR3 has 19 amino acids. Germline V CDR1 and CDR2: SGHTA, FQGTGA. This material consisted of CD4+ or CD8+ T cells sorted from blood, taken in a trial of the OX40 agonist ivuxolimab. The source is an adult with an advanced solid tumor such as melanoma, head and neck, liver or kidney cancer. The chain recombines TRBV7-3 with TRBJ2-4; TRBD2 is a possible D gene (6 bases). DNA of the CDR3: TGTGCCAGCAGCTTAATGGTTGAGGGACTTGTTACGATTTTTGACATTCAGTACTTC. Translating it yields CASSLMVEGLVTIFDIQYF.